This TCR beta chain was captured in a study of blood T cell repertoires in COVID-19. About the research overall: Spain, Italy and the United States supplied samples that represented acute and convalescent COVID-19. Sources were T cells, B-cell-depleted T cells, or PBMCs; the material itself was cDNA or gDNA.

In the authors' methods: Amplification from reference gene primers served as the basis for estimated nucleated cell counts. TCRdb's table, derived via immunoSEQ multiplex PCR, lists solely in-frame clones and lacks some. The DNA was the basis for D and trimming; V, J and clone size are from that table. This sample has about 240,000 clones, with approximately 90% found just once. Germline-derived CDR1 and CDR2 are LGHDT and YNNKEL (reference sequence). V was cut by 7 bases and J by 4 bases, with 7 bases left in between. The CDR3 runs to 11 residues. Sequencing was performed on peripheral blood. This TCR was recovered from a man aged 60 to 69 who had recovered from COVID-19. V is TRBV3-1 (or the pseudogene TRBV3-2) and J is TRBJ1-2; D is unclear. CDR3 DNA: TGTGCCAGCAACCGAGCCTATGGCTACACCTTC. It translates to CASNRAYGYTF.